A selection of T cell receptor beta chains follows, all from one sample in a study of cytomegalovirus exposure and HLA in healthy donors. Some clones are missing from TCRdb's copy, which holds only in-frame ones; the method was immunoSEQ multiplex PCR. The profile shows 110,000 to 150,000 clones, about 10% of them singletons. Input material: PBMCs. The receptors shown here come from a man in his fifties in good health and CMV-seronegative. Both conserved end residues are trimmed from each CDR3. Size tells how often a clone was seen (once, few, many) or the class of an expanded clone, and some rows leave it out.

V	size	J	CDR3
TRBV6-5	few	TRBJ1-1	ASSSRSTEAF
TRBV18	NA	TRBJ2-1	ASSPWTGDQIAYEQF
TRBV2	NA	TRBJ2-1	ASSLYNEQF
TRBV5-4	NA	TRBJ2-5	ASSPGLAGGSVETQY
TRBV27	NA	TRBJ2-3	ASRPSGADTQY
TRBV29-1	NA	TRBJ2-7	SARGSGTPNYEQY
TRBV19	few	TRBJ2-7	ASSIQAESSYEQY
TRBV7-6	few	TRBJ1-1	ASSLDRGVPNTEAF
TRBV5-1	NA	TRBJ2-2	ASSTGLAGTGELF
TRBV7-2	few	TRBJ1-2	ASSREGAVNYGYT
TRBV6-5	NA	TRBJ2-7	ASSYDGSGKAYEQY
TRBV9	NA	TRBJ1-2	ASSVAGGRQGVGGYT
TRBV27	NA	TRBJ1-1	ASSSYEQGRTEAF
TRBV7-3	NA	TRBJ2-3	ASSLWAGYTDTQY
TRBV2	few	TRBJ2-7	ASSYDRGDYEQY
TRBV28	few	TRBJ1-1	ASSPGVGGDTEAF
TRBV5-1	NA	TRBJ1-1	ASSVGQGSGTEAF
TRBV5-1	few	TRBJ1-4	ASSLAWGQGATNEKLF
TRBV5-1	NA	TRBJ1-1	ASSPLTQRTEAF
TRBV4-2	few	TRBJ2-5	ASSQTNQETQY
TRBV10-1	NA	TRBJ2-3	ASRKSISTDTQY
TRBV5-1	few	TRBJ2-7	ASSLTGQTYEQY